These 21 T cell receptor beta chains originate from one sample sequenced in a study of blood T cell repertoires in COVID-19. Repertoires were generated with immunoSEQ multiplex PCR, while TCRdb's copy carries only in-frame clones and drops some. This repertoire shows roughly 30,000 clones, roughly 83% found once; its top ten account for roughly 10%. Material for sequencing was peripheral blood. These receptors originate from a man older than 75 with active COVID-19.

The rearrangement links TRBV30 to TRBJ2-7; 7 bases fit TRBD1. The CDR3 covers 15 residues. Germline values: CDR1 GTSNPN, CDR2 SVGIG (reference sequence). V was clipped by 3 bases and J by 6 bases; unmatched bases: 14. The CDR3 nucleotides read TGTGCCTGGAGGAAAAGGGGAACAGGGGCGGGCGAGCAGTACTTC. As protein: CAWRKRGTGAGEQYF.

The gene calls are TRBV6-5 and TRBJ1-2; D may be TRBD1 (5 bases). The CDR3 sequence is 11 residues long. The V gene lost 6 bases and the J gene lost 8 bases, with 10 bases spanning the gap. Germline CDR1 MNHEY, CDR2 SVGAGI. CDR3 loop: CASSFRVGYTF. In DNA form, the CDR3 reads TGTGCCAGCAGCTTCAGGGTAGGCTACACCTTC.

The chain links TRBV9 to TRBJ2-5; a weak D match, TRBD1 (5 bases). The CDR3 is 13 residues long. Germline V CDR1 and CDR2: SGDLS, YYNGEE. Trimming left V 0 bases short and J 4 bases short, with 7 bases between. Here the CDR3 reads CASSVEGRETQYF. CDR3 sequence (DNA): TGTGCCAGCAGCGTAGAGGGGCGAGAGACCCAGTACTTC.

The V call is TRBV30, the J call TRBJ2-5; 8 positions agree with TRBD2. Per the germline V gene, CDR1 is GTSNPN and CDR2 is SVGIG (reference sequence). The CDR3 is made up of 14 amino acids. Trimming removed 3 bases from V and 4 bases from J; junction bases left unmatched: 7. The CDR3: CAWRIGGVLETQYF. The CDR3 DNA is TGTGCCTGGAGGATCGGGGGGGTGTTAGAGACCCAGTACTTC.

The chain combines TRBV6-6 with TRBJ2-5; a weak D match, TRBD2 (6 bases). The ends were cut back, 2 bases at V and 2 bases at J, with 9 bases in the middle. The length of the CDR3 is 14 residues. Germline-derived CDR1 and CDR2 are MNHNY and SVGAGI (reference sequence). The CDR3: CASSYGEEQETQYF. CDR3 bases: TGTGCCAGCAGTTACGGGGAGGAACAAGAGACCCAGTACTTC.

The chain employs TRBV2 and TRBJ1-1, with D unresolved. Looked up from germline, CDR1 is SNHLY and CDR2 is FYNNEI. The CDR3 extends over 12 amino acids. The V gene lost 6 bases and the J gene lost 1 base, with 6 bases spanning the gap. The CDR3 region is CASRAQNTEAFF. The CDR3 DNA reads as TGTGCCAGCAGGGCACAGAACACTGAAGCTTTCTTT.

Only a few counts were recorded for this clone. The V gene is TRBV10-3, the J gene TRBJ2-3; 7 bases fit TRBD2. The CDR3 covers 18 residues. In germline, CDR1 is ENHRY, CDR2 SYGVKD. Trimming removed 0 bases from V and 4 bases from J; junction bases left unmatched: 13. Here the CDR3 DNA reads TGTGCCATCAGTGAGTCGGGAGGGAGGGGAGGTGGTCCAGATACGCAGTATTTT. Its translation: CAISESGGRGGGPDTQYF.

The chain carries TRBV7-2 and TRBJ1-5; no reliable D call. CDR1 and CDR2 (germline): SGHTA, FQGNSA. V was pared by 3 bases and J by 7 bases, with 13 bases between. The CDR3 runs to 14 residues. The CDR3 protein is CASSLAEAGQPQHF. CDR3 sequence (DNA): TGTGCCAGCAGCTTGGCAGAGGCTGGACAGCCCCAGCATTTT.

J is TRBJ2-5 and V is TRBV29-1; the match to TRBD1 covers 11 bases. J lost 1 base, V lost 4 bases, and 5 bases had no gene match. The CDR3 is 15 residues long. Germline V lookup: CDR1 SQVTM, CDR2 ANQGSEA. In DNA form, the CDR3 reads TGCAGCGTTGCGCCCGGGACAGGGGGCCAAGAGACCCAGTACTTC. Translated, it gives CSVAPGTGGQETQYF.

The chain carries TRBV15 and TRBJ2-3; 7 nucleotides align to TRBD2. This CDR3 spans 14 amino acids. The germline V gene encodes CDR1 LNHNV and CDR2 YYDKDF (reference sequence). The V segment lost 1 base and the J segment 10 bases; nucleotides outside the gene matches: 8. The CDR3 loop is CATSRAGGFDPQYF. Here the CDR3 DNA reads TGTGCCACCAGCAGAGCCGGGGGGTTCGATCCGCAGTATTTT.

This chain links TRBV6-6 with TRBJ2-1; the match to TRBD2 covers 10 bases. The trim removed 8 bases at V and 10 bases at J, leaving 14 bases unmatched. From germline, CDR1 is MNHNY and CDR2 SVGAGI (reference sequence). The CDR3 contains 15 residues. The DNA of the CDR3 is TGTGCCAGCTTCTCTGCGAGCGGGGGGGCGGGGGAGCAGTTCTTC. Translating gives CASFSASGGAGEQFF.

This sequence joins TRBV5-1 and TRBJ1-5, with a possible D match to TRBD1 (6 bases). Germline CDR1 and CDR2: SGHRS and YFSETQ. The germline V and J ends were trimmed by 4 bases and 0 bases, with 8 bases remaining between them. This CDR3 has 14 amino acids. Here the CDR3 reads CASSAGDSNQPQHF. CDR3 DNA: TGCGCCAGCAGCGCAGGGGATAGCAATCAGCCCCAGCATTTT.

The chain joins TRBV29-1 to TRBJ1-1, with a weak D call TRBD1 (5 bases). This CDR3 is built from 14 residues. Germline lookup yields CDR1 SQVTM and CDR2 ANQGSEA. V was pared by 6 bases and J by 1 base, with 15 bases between. CDR3 region: CSVRTDSSNTEAFF. The CDR3 coding sequence is TGCAGCGTGAGAACCGACAGCTCGAACACTGAAGCTTTCTTT. Full variable domain (rest looked up from reference TRBV29-1 and TRBJ1-1): SAVISQKPSRDICQRGTSLTIQCQVDSQVTMMFWYRQQPGQSLTLIATANQGSEATYESGFVIDKFPISRPNLTFSTLTVSNMSPEDSSIYLCSVRTDSSNTEAFFGQGTRLTVV.

The chain combines TRBV3-1 (or the pseudogene TRBV3-2) with TRBJ2-5; 7 bases line up with TRBD1. The germline gives CDR1 LGHDT, CDR2 YNNKEL (reference sequence). There are 18 residues in the CDR3. Trimming removed 4 bases from V and 5 bases from J; junction bases left unmatched: 19. The CDR3 loop is CASSLQGHSRGATETQYF. The CDR3 nucleotides read TGTGCCAGCAGCCTACAGGGGCACAGTAGGGGCGCGACGGAGACCCAGTACTTC.

The CDR3 DNA is TGTGCCACCGCAGGGGACACAGATACGCAGTATTTT. The encoded protein is CATAGDTDTQYF. V is TRBV24-1 and J is TRBJ2-3; weak D call: TRBD1 (6 bases). Looked up from germline, CDR1 is KGHDR and CDR2 is SFDVKD. CDR3 length: 12 amino acids. V shed 9 bases and J shed 2 bases, with 8 bases lying between them.

The rearrangement joins TRBV12-5 to TRBJ2-2, with D maybe TRBD1 (6 bases). CDR1 is LGHNT, CDR2 FRNRAP, per germline. Between the trimmed V and J ends, which lost 6 bases and 4 bases, there was a span of 15 bases. The CDR3 consists of 15 residues. CDR3 protein: CASGVQGVGTGELFF. CDR3 nucleotides: TGTGCTAGTGGGGTACAGGGTGTGGGCACCGGGGAGCTGTTTTTT.

The rearrangement uses TRBV2 and TRBJ1-1; D possibly corresponds to TRBD1 (6 bases). The CDR3 sequence is 14 residues long. Germline-derived CDR1 and CDR2 are SNHLY and FYNNEI. V lost 3 bases to trimming and J lost 5 bases, with 13 bases between them. CDR3 nucleotides: TGTGCCAGCAGTGAGGGGGGGCGAAGAACTGAAGCTTTCTTT. It specifies CASSEGGRRTEAFF.

The J gene is TRBJ2-5, the V gene TRBV19; 12 bases are shared with TRBD2. Germline loops: CDR1 LNHDA, CDR2 SQIVND (reference sequence). The CDR3 spans 16 residues. The J segment lost 4 bases and the V segment lost 4 bases, leaving 7 bases of the junction unmatched. The CDR3 coding sequence is TGTGCCAGTAGTAAAAAGACTAGCGGGAGTGCAGAGACCCAGTACTTC. Its translation is CASSKKTSGSAETQYF.

The chain uses TRBV14 and TRBJ2-1; tentative D call: TRBD2 (6 bases). Germline CDR1 reads SGHDN; CDR2 reads FVKESK. The CDR3 has 12 residues. Trimming took off 0 bases at V and 11 bases at J, with 8 bases between the two ends. The CDR3 spells CASSQDLAKQFF. DNA for the CDR3: TGTGCCAGCAGCCAAGATCTAGCGAAGCAGTTCTTC.

This clone was counted a few times. V gene TRBV6-5 combines with J gene TRBJ1-1; 9 nucleotides line up with TRBD1. The CDR3 contains 14 residues. Germline CDR1 is MNHEY and CDR2 is SVGAGI. Germline trimming cut 8 bases from V and 6 bases from J; bases unmatched to any gene: 10. The CDR3 DNA is TGTGCCAGCGGACCACAGGGGGCAGGGGCTGAAGCTTTCTTT. Protein product: CASGPQGAGAEAFF.

The V and J genes are TRBV6-1 and TRBJ1-1, with TRBD1 as a possible D gene (5 bases). V was clipped by 1 base and J by 7 bases, with 13 bases between them. Germline CDR1 and CDR2: MNHNS and SASEGT. The CDR3 has 14 residues. The CDR3 protein is CASSEGPGKNEAFF. The CDR3 DNA reads as TGTGCCAGCAGTGAAGGACCAGGGAAGAATGAAGCTTTCTTT.